The present T cell receptor (beta chain) was sequenced within a study of T cell responses to AZD1222 COVID-19 vaccine (dated by TCRdb to the early 2020s). Context from the whole study: TCR sequencing covered roughly 230 trial participants: 200 to 220 given two doses of AZD1222 and about 26 given two doses of MenACWY control vaccine. Trial participants were enrolled by age into 18-55, 56-69 and 70-plus year subgroups, with roughly 160, 29 and 62 TCR-sequenced participants respectively. General study outcomes and caveats: The vaccine-associated CD4 TCRs covered the entire spike protein, and the dominant responses fell in regions 160-218 and 743-854. After two AZD1222 doses, spike-specific TCR breadth and depth were significantly higher than at day 0 and than in MenACWY recipients. Nearly half of unique spike-specific TCRs reportedly recognized epitopes outside regions mutated in the B.1.351 and B.1.1.7 variants. The 56-69-year group was small, and its depth increase did not reach significance, likely because of low power. Conclusions about previously exposed vaccinees are limited because only 6 or 7 AZD1222 recipients were SARS-CoV-2 seropositive at baseline. Participants were mostly white British and included more females than males, and it was suggested by the authors that clonal diversity may have been underestimated. Because no day 14 peak-response samples were available, the repertoires could be characterized only after the peak T cell response.

The sample's time point label, decoded: about 28 days (+/-7) after the second vaccine dose. AZD1222 recipients given second doses at about 4 weeks or at about 12 weeks were pooled, since spike-specific TCR depth and breadth were not found to differ between the two schedules. Vaccinee samples came from UK trials COV001 and COV002, including a single-blind randomized controlled phase 2/3 trial of AZD1222 (ChAdOx1 nCoV-19) in healthy adults. Trial participant PBMC samples were collected at day 0 and day 28 after the second dose for TCRbeta chain sequencing. Of note for this clone: Its recognized antigen is unknown. No much larger clone exists at a distance of one base, and base qualities are not known.

The CDR3 regions of human TCRbeta chains were subjected to immunosequencing. On the authors' methods: Repertoire TCRs were checked for matches against a reference library of SARS-CoV-2-specific TCRs that had been generated using the MIRA antigen-specificity platform. Breadth meant the fraction of unique TCRs that were SARS-CoV-2-associated, whereas depth meant the fraction of total T cells that were SARS-CoV-2-associated. Using the MIRA data, each spike-specific TCR was assigned both to the spike region to which the TCR was reactive and to a CD4 or CD8 class. Log10-transformed breadth and depth values were compared by one-way ANOVA with Sidak's multiple comparisons tests. TCRdb mirrors the immuneACCESS table, restricted to in-frame sequences. Some clones are absent from its copies; in checked studies, under half trace to an unresolved V gene, and the reason for the others is unknown. The V and J calls and clone size are taken from that table; D and trimming were inferred from the DNA. The sample data list 97,000 or so clones, and approximately 90% of these were observed just once. The ten largest clones take up 6.5% to 10% of the sample.

The CDR3 covers 13 residues, taking in both the cysteine and the phenylalanine. Only the CDR3 DNA stays, 39 bases, in frame from base 1. V and J are truncated by 2 bases and 7 bases respectively, leaving an intervening sequence of 9 bases. CDR1 and CDR2 were assigned from the germline V gene (reference sequence) as LNHNV and YYDKDF. This TCR was recovered from an adult who received the AZD1222 COVID-19 vaccine. Sequencing used peripheral blood, obtained 28 days after the second AZD1222 dose. The chain is assembled from TRBV15 and TRBJ2-1; the D gene is possibly TRBD1, with 6 bases matching. The DNA is as follows: TGTGCCACCAGCAGAAAAGGGGGAAATGAGCAGTTCTTC. Its translation reads: CATSRKGGNEQFF.